This TCR beta chain stems from a study of blood T cell repertoires in COVID-19. Whole-study context: Sites across the United States, Italy and Spain contributed samples from acute and convalescent COVID-19. From T cells, B-cell-depleted T cells, or PBMCs came the material, which was cDNA or gDNA.

The CDR3 has 14 amino acids. V was trimmed by 2 bases and J by 2 bases, leaving 8 bases between them. Per the germline V gene, CDR1 is KGHSH and CDR2 is LQKENI. This clone is a singleton in its sample. In the original analysis: The assay estimated nucleated cells by amplifying reference gene primers. The protocol was immunoSEQ multiplex PCR, while the TCRdb copy is restricted to in-frame clones and leaves out a portion. That table gives V, J and clone size, and the DNA gave D and trimming. The table records 210,000 or so clones, 65% to 85% of them present only once. The sequence derives from a woman older than 75 with acute or convalescent COVID-19. This chain uses TRBV18 with TRBJ2-3; D may be TRBD2 (5 bases). Specimen: peripheral blood. This CDR3 is CASSPDGNTDTQYF. CDR3 DNA sequence: TGTGCCAGCTCACCAGACGGGAACACAGATACGCAGTATTTT.